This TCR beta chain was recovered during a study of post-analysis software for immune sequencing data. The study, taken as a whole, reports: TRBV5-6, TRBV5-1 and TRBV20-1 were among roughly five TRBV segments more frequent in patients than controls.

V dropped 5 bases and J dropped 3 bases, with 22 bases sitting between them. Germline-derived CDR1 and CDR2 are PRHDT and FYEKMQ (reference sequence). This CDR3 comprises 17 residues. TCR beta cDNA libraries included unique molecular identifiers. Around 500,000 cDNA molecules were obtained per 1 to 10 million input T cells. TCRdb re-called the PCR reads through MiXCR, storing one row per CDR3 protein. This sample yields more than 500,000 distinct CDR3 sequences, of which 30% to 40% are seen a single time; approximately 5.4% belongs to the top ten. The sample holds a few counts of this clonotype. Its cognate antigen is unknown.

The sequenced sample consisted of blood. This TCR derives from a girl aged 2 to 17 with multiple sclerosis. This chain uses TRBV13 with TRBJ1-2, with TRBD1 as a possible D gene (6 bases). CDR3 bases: TGTGCCAGCAGCCCCGGGGGGGCCGGGGTGAGGGACTATGGCTACACCTTC. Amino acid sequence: CASSPGGAGVRDYGYTF.